The clone carrying this T cell receptor beta chain came up a few times. Its antigen is currently unknown. This specimen belongs to a study of cytomegalovirus exposure and HLA in healthy donors. Study context: In a later analysis, it was reported that the roughly 120 validation repertoires had been produced on the same platform as the 550 to 700 repertoires belonging to the first cohort. Overall study findings and caveats: In vitro work confirmed that three CMV-associated chains recognize CMV antigens.

Clones were sequenced by immunoSEQ multiplex PCR, and TCRdb holds only the in-frame ones, with some missing. The sample lists 100,000 to 120,000 clones, around 86% seen once, with 4% to 4.5% in the top ten. The CDR3 covers 14 residues. After removal of 2 bases from V and 2 bases from J, the junction contained 4 bases not matched to a gene. Germline V gives CDR1 SGHRS, CDR2 YFSETQ. The sequenced material came from PBMCs. The sequence derives from a woman between 18 and 29 years old in good health and CMV-seropositive. The chain combines TRBV5-1 with TRBJ2-7; 7 nucleotides agree with TRBD2. CDR3 nucleotide sequence: TGCGCCAGCAGCTTCGGGGGGACCCCCTACGAGCAGTACTTC. Its protein is CASSFGGTPYEQYF.